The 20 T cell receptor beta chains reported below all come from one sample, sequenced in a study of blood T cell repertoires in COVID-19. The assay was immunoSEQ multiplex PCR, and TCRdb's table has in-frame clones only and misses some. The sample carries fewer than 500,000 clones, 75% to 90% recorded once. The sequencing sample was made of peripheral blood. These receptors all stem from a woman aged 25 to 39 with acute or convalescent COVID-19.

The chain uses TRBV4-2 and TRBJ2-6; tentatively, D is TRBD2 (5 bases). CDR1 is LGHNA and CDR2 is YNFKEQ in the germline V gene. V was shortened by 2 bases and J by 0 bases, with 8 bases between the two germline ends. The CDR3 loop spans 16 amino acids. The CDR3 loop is CASSQTRASGANVLTF. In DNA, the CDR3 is TGTGCCAGCAGCCAAACTAGGGCCTCTGGGGCCAACGTCCTGACTTTC.

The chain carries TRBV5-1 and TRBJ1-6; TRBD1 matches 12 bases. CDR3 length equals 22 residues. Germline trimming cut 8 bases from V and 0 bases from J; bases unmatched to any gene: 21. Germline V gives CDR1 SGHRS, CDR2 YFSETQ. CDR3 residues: CARTLRFGGQGAASSYNSPLHF. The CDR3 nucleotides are TGCGCCAGGACCCTACGTTTCGGGGGACAGGGGGCAGCCAGCTCCTATAATTCACCCCTCCACTTT.

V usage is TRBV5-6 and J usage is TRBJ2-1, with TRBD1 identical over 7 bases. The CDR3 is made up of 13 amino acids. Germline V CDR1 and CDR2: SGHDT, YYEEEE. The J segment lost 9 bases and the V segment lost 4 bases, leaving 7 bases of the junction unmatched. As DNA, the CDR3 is TGTGCCAGCAGCCCTACAGGGGTCGGTGAGCAGTTCTTC. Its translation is CASSPTGVGEQFF. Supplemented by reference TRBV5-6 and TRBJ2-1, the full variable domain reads DAGVTQSPTHLIKTRGQQVTLRCSPKSGHDTVSWYQQALGQGPQFIFQYYEEEERQRGNFPDRFSGHQFPNYSSELNVNALLLGDSALYLCASSPTGVGEQFFGPGTRLTVL.

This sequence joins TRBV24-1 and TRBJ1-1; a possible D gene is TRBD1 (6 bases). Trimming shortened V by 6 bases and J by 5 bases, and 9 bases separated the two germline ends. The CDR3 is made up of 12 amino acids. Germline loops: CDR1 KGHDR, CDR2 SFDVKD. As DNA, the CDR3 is TGTGCCACCAGTCCACAGGGAACTGAAGCTTTCTTT. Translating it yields CATSPQGTEAFF.

This CDR3 is CAISTGTSGIETQYF. CDR3 bases: TGTGCCATCAGCACCGGGACTAGCGGGATCGAGACCCAGTACTTC. The V gene is TRBV10-3, the J gene TRBJ2-5; TRBD2 aligns across 13 bases. The junction had 6 bases not matched to a gene; V was cut back by 6 bases and J by 5 bases. This CDR3 comprises 15 residues. The V gene's germline CDR1 is ENHRY and CDR2 SYGVKD.

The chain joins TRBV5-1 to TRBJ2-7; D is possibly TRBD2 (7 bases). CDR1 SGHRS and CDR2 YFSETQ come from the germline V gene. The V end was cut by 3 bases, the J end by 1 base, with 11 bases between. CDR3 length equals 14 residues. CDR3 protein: CASSSGDYSYEQYF. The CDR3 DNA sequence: TGCGCCAGCAGCTCAGGGGACTATTCCTACGAGCAGTACTTC.

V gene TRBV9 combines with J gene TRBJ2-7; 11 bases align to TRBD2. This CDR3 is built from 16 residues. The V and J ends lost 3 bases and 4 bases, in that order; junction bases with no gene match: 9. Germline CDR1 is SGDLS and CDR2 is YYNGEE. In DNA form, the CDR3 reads TGTGCCAGCAGCGCCGGGACTAGCGGACAGAGATACGAGCAGTACTTC. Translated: CASSAGTSGQRYEQYF.

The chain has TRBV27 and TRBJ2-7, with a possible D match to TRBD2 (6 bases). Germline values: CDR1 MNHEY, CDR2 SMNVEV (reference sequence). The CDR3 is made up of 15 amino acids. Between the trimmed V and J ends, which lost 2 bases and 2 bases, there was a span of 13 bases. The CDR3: CASSLRLGGTYEQYF. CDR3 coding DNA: TGTGCCAGCAGTTTACGACTAGGAGGAACCTACGAGCAGTACTTC.

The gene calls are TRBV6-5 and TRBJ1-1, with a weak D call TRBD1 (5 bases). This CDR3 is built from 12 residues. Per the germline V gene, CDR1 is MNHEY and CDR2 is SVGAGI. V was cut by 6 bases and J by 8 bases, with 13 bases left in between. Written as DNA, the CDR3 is TGTGCCAGCAGCTATCGACAGTGGGAAGCTTTCTTT. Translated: CASSYRQWEAFF.

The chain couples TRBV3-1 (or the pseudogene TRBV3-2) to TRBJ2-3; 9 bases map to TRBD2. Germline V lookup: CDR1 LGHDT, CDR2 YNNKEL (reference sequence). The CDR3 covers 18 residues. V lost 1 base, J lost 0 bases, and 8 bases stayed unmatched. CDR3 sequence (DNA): TGTGCCAGCAGCCAAGGGCTAGCGGGGCCCTCTAGCACAGATACGCAGTATTTT. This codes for CASSQGLAGPSSTDTQYF.

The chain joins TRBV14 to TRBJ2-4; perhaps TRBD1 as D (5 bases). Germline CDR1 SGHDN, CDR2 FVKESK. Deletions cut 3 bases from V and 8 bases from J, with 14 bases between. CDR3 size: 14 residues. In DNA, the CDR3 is TGTGCCAGCAGCCATCGAAGGGGTGGCGACATTCAGTACTTC. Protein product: CASSHRRGGDIQYF.

The CDR3, as DNA: TGTGCCACCAGCAGGAACAGGGATGTAGGTGAAAAACTGTTTTTT. Amino acids: CATSRNRDVGEKLFF. The chain carries TRBV15 and TRBJ1-4, with D perhaps TRBD1 (6 bases). Germline CDR1 is LNHNV and CDR2 is YYDKDF (reference sequence). The CDR3 has 15 amino acids. The ends were cut back, 3 bases at V and 7 bases at J, with 15 bases in the middle.

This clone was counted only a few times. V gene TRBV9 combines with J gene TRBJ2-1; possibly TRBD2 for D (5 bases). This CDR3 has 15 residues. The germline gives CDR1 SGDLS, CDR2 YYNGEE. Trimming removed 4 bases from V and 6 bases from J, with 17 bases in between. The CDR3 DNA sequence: TGTGCCAGCAGCCACGGTTCTGCGGGCCTCAATGAGCAGTTCTTC. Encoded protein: CASSHGSAGLNEQFF.

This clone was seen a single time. CDR3 in amino acids: CASSLAPAYEQYF. DNA of the CDR3: TGTGCCAGCAGCTTAGCACCGGCCTACGAGCAGTACTTC. This chain links TRBV7-2 with TRBJ2-7, with unresolved D. V was pared by 0 bases and J by 2 bases, with 5 bases between. Per the germline V gene, CDR1 is SGHTA and CDR2 is FQGNSA. The CDR3 consists of 13 residues.

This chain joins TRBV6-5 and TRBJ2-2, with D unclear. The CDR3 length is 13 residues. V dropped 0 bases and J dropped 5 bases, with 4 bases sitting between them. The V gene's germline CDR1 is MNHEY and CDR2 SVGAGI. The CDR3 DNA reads TGTGCCAGCAGTTACTCTAGAACCGGGGAGCTGTTTTTT. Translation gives CASSYSRTGELFF.

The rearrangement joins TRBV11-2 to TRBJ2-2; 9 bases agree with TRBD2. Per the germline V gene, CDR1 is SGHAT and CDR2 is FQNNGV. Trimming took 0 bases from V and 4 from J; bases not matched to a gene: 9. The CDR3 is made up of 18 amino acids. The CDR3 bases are TGTGCCAGCAGCTTAGAAGTCGTCCTAGCGGGACGCACCGGGGAGCTGTTTTTT. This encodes CASSLEVVLAGRTGELFF.

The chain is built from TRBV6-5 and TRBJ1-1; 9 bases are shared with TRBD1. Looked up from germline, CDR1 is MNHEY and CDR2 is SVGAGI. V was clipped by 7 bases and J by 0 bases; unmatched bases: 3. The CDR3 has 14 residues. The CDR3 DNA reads TGTGCCAGCACCTGGGACAGGGTGAACACTGAAGCTTTCTTT. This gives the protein CASTWDRVNTEAFF.

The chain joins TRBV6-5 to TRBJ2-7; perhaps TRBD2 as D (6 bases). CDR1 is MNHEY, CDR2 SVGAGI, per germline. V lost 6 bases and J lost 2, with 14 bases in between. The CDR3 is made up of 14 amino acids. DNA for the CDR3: TGTGCCAGCAGAATCGGCGGGGCAACCTACGAGCAGTACTTC. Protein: CASRIGGATYEQYF.

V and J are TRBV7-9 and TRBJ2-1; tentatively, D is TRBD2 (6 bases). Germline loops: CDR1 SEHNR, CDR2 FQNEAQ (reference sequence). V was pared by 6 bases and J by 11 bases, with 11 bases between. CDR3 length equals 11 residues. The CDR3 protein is CASREGWKQFF. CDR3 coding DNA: TGTGCCAGCAGGGAGGGTTGGAAGCAGTTCTTC. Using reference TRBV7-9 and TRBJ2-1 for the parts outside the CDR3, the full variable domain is DTGVSQNPRHKITKRGQNVTFRCDPISEHNRLYWYRQTLGQGPEFLTYFQNEAQLEKSRLLSDRFSAERPKGSFSTLEIQRTEQGDSAMYLCASREGWKQFFGPGTRLTVL.

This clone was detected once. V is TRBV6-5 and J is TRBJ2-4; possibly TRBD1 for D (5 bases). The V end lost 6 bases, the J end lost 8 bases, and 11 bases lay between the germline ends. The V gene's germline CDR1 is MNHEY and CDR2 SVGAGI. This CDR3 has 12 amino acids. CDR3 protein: CASSGLRDIQYF. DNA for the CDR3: TGTGCCAGCAGCGGCCTCAGGGACATTCAGTACTTC.